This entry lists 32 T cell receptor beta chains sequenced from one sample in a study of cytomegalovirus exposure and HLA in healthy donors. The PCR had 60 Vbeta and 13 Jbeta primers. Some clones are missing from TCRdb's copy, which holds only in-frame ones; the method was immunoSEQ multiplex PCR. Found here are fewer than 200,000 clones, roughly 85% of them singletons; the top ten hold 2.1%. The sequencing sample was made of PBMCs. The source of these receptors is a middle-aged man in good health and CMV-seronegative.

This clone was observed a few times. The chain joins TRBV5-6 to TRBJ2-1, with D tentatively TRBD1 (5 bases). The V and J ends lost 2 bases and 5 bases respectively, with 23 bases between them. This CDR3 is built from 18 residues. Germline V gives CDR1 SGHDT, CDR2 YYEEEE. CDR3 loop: CASSFLIQGLKSDNEQFF. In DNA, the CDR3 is TGTGCCAGCAGCTTTCTGATCCAGGGCCTAAAAAGTGACAATGAGCAGTTCTTC.

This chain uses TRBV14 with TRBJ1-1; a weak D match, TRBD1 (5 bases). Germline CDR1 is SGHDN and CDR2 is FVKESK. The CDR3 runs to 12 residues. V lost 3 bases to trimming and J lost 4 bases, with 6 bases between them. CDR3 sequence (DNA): TGTGCCAGCAGCCAGGGGGGCACTGAAGCTTTCTTT. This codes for CASSQGGTEAFF.

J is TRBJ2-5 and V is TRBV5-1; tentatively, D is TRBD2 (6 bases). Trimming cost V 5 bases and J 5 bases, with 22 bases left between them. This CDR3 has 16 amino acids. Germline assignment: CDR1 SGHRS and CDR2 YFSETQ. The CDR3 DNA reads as TGCGCCAGCAGGGGTTTATTAAAGGAGGGACGGGAGACCCAGTACTTC. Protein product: CASRGLLKEGRETQYF. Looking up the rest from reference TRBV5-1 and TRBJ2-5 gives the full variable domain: KAGVTQTPRYLIKTRGQQVTLSCSPISGHRSVSWYQQTPGQGLQFLFEYFSETQRNKGNFPGRFSGRQFSNSRSEMNVSTLELGDSALYLCASRGLLKEGRETQYFGPGTRLLVL.

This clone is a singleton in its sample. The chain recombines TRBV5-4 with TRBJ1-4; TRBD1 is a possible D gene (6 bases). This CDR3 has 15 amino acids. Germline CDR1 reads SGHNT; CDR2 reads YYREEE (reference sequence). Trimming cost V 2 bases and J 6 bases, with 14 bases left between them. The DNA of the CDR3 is TGTGCCAGCAGCTTTGGGGGCCAAAGGGATGAAAAACTGTTTTTT. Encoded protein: CASSFGGQRDEKLFF.

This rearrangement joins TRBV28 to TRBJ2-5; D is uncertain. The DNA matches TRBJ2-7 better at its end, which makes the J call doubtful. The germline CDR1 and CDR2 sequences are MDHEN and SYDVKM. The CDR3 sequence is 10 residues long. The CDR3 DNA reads TGTGCCAGCAGTCGCTACGAGCAGTACTTC. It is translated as CASSRYEQYF.

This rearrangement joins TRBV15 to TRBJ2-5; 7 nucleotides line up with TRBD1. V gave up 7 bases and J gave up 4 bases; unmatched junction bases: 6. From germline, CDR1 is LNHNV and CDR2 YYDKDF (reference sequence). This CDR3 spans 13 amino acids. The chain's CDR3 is CATTTGAVETQYF. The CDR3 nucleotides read TGTGCCACCACTACAGGGGCGGTAGAGACCCAGTACTTC. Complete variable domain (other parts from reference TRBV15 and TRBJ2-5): DAMVIQNPRYQVTQFGKPVTLSCSQTLNHNVMYWYQQKSSQAPKLLFHYYDKDFNNEADTPDNFQSRRPNTSFCFLDIRSPGLGDTAMYLCATTTGAVETQYFGPGTRLLVL.

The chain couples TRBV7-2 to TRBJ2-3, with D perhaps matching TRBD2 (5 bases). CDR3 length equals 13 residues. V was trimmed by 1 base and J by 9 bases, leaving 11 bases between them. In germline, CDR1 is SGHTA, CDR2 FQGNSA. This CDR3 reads CASSLGPAGTQYF. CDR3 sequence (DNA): TGTGCCAGCAGCTTAGGTCCGGCGGGCACGCAGTATTTT.

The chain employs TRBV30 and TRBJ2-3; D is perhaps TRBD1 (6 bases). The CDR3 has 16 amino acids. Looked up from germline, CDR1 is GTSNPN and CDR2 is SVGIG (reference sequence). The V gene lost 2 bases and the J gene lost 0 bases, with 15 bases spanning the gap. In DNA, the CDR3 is TGTGCCTGGAGTCCCCGCCCGGGACATAGCACAGATACGCAGTATTTT. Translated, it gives CAWSPRPGHSTDTQYF.

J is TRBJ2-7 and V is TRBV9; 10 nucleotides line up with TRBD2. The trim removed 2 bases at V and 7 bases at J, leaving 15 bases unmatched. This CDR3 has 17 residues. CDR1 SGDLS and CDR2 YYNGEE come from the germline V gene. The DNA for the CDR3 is TGTGCCAGCAGCGTCTCCTCGACGGGGCTAGCGGGAGATGAGCAGTACTTC. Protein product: CASSVSSTGLAGDEQYF.

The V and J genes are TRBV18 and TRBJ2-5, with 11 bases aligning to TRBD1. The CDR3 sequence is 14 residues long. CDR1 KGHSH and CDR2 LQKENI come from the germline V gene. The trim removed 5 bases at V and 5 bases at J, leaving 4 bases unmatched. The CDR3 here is CASSGQGALETQYF. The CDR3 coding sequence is TGTGCCAGCTCAGGACAGGGGGCGTTGGAGACCCAGTACTTC. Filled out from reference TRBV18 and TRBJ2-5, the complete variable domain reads NAGVMQNPRHLVRRRGQEARLRCSPMKGHSHVYWYRQLPEEGLKFMVYLQKENIIDESGMPKERFSAEFPKEGPSILRIQQVVRGDSAAYFCASSGQGALETQYFGPGTRLLVL.

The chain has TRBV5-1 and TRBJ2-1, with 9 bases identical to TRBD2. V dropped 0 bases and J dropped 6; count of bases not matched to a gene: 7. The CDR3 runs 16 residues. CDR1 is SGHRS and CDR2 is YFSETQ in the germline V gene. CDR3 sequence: CASSLALSGRSNEQFF. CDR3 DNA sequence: TGCGCCAGCAGCTTGGCCCTCAGCGGGAGGTCCAATGAGCAGTTCTTC.

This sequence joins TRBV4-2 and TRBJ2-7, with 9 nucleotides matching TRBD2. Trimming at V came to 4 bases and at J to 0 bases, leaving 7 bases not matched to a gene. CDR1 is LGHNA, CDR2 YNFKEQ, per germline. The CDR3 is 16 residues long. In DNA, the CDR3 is TGTGCCAGCAGCCCCCGGAGTAGCGGGGGCTCCTACGAGCAGTACTTC. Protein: CASSPRSSGGSYEQYF.

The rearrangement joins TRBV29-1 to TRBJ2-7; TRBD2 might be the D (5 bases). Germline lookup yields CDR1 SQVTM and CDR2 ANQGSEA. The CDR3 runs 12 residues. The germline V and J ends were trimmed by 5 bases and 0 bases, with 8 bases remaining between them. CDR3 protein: CSVHGDSYEQYF. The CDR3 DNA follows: TGCAGCGTTCACGGGGACTCCTACGAGCAGTACTTC.

This CDR3 reads CASSWTGTGANVLTF. In nucleotides, the CDR3 is TGTGCCAGCAGCTGGACAGGGACTGGGGCCAACGTCCTGACTTTC. The gene calls are TRBV5-5 and TRBJ2-6; 8 nucleotides match TRBD1. V shed 3 bases, J shed 2 bases, and the junction held 1 base outside the gene matches. Germline lookup yields CDR1 SGHKS and CDR2 YYEKEE (reference sequence). The CDR3 runs 15 residues.

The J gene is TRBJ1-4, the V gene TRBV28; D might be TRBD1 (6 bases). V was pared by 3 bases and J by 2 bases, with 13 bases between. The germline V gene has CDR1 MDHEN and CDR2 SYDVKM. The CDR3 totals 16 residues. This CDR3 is CASSFRGGPTNEKLFF. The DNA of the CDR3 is TGTGCCAGCAGTTTCCGGGGGGGGCCCACTAATGAAAAACTGTTTTTT. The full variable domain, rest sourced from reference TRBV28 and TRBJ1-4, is DVKVTQSSRYLVKRTGEKVFLECVQDMDHENMFWYRQDPGLGLRLIYFSYDVKMKEKGDIPEGYSVSREKKERFSLILESASTNQTSMYLCASSFRGGPTNEKLFFGSGTQLSVL.

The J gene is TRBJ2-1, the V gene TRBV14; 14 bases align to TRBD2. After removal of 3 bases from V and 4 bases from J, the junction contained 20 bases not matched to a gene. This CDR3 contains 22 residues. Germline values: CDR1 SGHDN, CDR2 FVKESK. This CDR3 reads CASSQDFAGTSGRGAQYNEQFF. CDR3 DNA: TGTGCCAGCAGCCAGGACTTCGCCGGGACTAGCGGGAGAGGTGCCCAATACAATGAGCAGTTCTTC.

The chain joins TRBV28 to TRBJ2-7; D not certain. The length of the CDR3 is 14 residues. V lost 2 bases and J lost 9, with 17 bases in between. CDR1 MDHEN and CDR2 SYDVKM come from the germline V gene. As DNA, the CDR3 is TGTGCCAGCAGTTTAGGATCCCCCTTGCTAGGGCAGTACTTC. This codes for CASSLGSPLLGQYF.

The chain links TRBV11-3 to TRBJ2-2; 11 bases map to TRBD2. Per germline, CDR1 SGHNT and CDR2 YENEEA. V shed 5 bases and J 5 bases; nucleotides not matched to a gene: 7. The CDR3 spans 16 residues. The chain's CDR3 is CASSRVLAGETGELFF. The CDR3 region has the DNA TGTGCCAGCAGCAGGGTACTAGCGGGAGAGACCGGGGAGCTGTTTTTT.

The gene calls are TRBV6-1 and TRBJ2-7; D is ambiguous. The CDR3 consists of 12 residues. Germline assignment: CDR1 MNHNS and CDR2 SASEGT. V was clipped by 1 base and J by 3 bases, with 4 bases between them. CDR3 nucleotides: TGTGCCAGCAGTGAAGTAGACTACGAGCAGTACTTC. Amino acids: CASSEVDYEQYF.

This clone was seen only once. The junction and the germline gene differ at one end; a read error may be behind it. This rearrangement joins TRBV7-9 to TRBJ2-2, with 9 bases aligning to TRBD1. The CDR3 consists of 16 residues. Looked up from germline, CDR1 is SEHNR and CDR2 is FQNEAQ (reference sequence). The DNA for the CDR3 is TGTTCCAGCAGGCCAACAGGGGGCTGGAACACCGGGGAGCTGTTTTTT. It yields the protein CSSRPTGGWNTGELFF.

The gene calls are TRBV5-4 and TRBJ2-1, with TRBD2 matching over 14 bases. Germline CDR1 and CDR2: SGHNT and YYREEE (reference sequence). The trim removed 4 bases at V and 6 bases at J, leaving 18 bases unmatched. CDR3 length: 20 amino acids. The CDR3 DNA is TGTGCCAGCAGCGCGGCCGGACTAGCGGGAGGACGAGCCCAATCCAATGAGCAGTTCTTC. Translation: CASSAAGLAGGRAQSNEQFF.

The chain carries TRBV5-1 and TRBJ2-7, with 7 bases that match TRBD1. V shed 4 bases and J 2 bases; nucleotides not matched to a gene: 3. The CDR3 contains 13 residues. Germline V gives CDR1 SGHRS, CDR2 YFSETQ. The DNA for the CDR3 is TGCGCCAGCAGCCAAGACAGGGCCTACGAGCAGTACTTC. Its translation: CASSQDRAYEQYF.

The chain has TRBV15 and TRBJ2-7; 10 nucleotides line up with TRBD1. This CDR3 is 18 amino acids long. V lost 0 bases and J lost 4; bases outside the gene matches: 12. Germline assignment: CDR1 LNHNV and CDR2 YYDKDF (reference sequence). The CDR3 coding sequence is TGTGCCACCAGCAGAGAGACAGGGGGCGCCGCTCTTTCATACGAGCAGTACTTC. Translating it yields CATSRETGGAALSYEQYF.

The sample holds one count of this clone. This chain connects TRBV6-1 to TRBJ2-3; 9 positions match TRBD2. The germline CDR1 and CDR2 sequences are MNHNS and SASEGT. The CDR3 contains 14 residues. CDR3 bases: TGTGAAGCCGGGGCGGGAGGGGTCACAGATACGCAGTATTTT. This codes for CEAGAGGVTDTQYF.

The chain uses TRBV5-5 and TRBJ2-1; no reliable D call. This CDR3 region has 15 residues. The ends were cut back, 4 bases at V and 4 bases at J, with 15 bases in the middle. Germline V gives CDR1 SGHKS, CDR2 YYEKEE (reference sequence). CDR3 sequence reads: CASSPVGFPYNEQFF. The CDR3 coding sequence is TGTGCCAGCAGCCCGGTCGGGTTTCCTTACAATGAGCAGTTCTTC. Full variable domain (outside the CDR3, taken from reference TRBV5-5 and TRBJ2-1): DAGVTQSPTHLIKTRGQQVTLRCSPISGHKSVSWYQQVLGQGPQFIFQYYEKEERGRGNFPDRFSARQFPNYSSELNVNALLLGDSALYLCASSPVGFPYNEQFFGPGTRLTVL.

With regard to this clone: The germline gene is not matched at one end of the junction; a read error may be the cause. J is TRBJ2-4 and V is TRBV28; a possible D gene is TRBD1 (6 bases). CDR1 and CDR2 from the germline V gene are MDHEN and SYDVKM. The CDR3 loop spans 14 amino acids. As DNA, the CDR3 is TGTGCCAGCAGACCTCAGGGGACCAAAAACAGTCAGTACTTC. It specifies CASRPQGTKNSQYF.

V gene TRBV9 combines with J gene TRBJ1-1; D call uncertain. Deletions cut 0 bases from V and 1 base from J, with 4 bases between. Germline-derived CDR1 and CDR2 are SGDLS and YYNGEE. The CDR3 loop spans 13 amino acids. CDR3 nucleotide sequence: TGTGCCAGCAGCGTAGCCAGGAACACTGAAGCTTTCTTT. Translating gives CASSVARNTEAFF.

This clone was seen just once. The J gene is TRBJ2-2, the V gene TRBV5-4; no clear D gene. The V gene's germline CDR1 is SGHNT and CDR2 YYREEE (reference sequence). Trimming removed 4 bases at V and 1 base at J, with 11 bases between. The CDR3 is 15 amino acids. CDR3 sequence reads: CASSPTRQNTGELFF. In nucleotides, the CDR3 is TGTGCCAGCAGCCCTACCCGTCAGAACACCGGGGAGCTGTTTTTT.

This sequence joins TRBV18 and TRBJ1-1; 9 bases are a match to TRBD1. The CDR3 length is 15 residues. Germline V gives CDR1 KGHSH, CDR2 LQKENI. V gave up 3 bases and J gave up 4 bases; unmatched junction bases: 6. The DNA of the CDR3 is TGTGCCAGCTCACCGTTACAGGGGGCGACCACTGAAGCTTTCTTT. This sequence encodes CASSPLQGATTEAFF.

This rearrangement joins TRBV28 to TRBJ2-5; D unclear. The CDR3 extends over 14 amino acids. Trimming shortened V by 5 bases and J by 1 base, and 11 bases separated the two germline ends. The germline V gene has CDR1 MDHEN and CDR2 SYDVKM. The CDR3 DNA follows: TGTGCCAGCAGTGGAGCTCAGACCCAAGAGACCCAGTACTTC. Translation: CASSGAQTQETQYF. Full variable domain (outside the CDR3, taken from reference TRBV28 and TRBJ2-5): DVKVTQSSRYLVKRTGEKVFLECVQDMDHENMFWYRQDPGLGLRLIYFSYDVKMKEKGDIPEGYSVSREKKERFSLILESASTNQTSMYLCASSGAQTQETQYFGPGTRLLVL.

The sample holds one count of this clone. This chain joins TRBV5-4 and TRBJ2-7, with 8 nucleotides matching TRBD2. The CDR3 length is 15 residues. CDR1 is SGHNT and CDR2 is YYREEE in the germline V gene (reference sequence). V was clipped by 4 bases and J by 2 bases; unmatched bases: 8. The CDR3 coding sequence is TGTGCCAGCAGCAACAGCGGGAGTATGACCTACGAGCAGTACTTC. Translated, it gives CASSNSGSMTYEQYF.

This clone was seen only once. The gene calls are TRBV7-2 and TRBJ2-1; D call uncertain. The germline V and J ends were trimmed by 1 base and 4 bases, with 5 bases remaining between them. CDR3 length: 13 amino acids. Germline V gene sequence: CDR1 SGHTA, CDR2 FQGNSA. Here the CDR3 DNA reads TGTGCCAGCAGCTTAGGGCTGTACAATGAGCAGTTCTTC. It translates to CASSLGLYNEQFF.